This TCR beta chain stems from a study of blood T cell repertoires in COVID-19. Deletions cut 4 bases from V and 4 bases from J, with 14 bases between. The CDR3 is 14 residues long. In germline, CDR1 is SGDLS, CDR2 YYNGEE. Some clones are missing from TCRdb's copy, which holds only in-frame ones; the method was immunoSEQ multiplex PCR. The top ten hold more than 15% of the sample, which has 250,000 to 350,000 clones, around 81% seen once. This TCR derives from a person aged 70 to 80 with COVID-19, enrolled during active disease. The V gene is TRBV9, the J gene TRBJ1-2, with a possible D match to TRBD1 (5 bases). Input material: peripheral blood. This CDR3 is CASSTSTAIYGYTF. The CDR3 DNA is TGTGCCAGCAGCACTTCGACAGCAATCTATGGCTACACCTTC.